The 30 T cell receptor beta chains below come from one sample, sequenced in a study of cytomegalovirus exposure and HLA in healthy donors. PCR amplification relied on 60 Vbeta primers (plus 13 Jbeta primers). Profiling relied on immunoSEQ multiplex PCR, and the TCRdb table lists in-frame clones only, not all of them. The repertoire includes around 200,000 clones, roughly 83% of them detected once, and approximately 1.4% sits in the top ten. The specimen was PBMCs. These receptor sequences come from a girl between 5 and 17 years old in good health and CMV-seronegative.

The rearrangement links TRBV7-9 to TRBJ2-3; TRBD1 matches at 9 bases. With 4 bases clipped from V and 4 bases from J, the junction kept 6 bases outside the gene matches. Germline assignment: CDR1 SEHNR and CDR2 FQNEAQ (reference sequence). The CDR3 has 15 amino acids. CDR3 protein: CASSYSGQGADTQYF. The CDR3, as DNA: TGTGCCAGCAGCTATTCGGGACAGGGAGCAGATACGCAGTATTTT.

The chain couples TRBV5-1 to TRBJ2-3, with 8 bases fitting TRBD1. The germline V gene encodes CDR1 SGHRS and CDR2 YFSETQ. The CDR3 totals 15 residues. V lost 4 bases to trimming and J lost 0 bases; unmatched junction nucleotides: 4. The DNA of the CDR3 is TGCGCCAGCAGCGTGGGACAGGCTAGCACAGATACGCAGTATTTT. Its translation: CASSVGQASTDTQYF.

The chain combines TRBV28 with TRBJ1-5; D is unclear. Germline V lookup: CDR1 MDHEN, CDR2 SYDVKM. This CDR3 region has 15 residues. Trimming pared 2 bases from V and 7 bases from J, leaving 15 bases between. CDR3 sequence (DNA): TGTGCCAGCAGTTTAACTTCGGGAGGTCTGCAGCCCCAGCATTTT. Its protein product is CASSLTSGGLQPQHF.

The gene calls are TRBV30 and TRBJ2-7, with 9 bases identical to TRBD2. V shed 2 bases and J 7 bases; nucleotides not matched to a gene: 0. Germline V gives CDR1 GTSNPN, CDR2 SVGIG (reference sequence). The CDR3 totals 11 residues. The CDR3: CAWSSGREQYF. In nucleotides, the CDR3 is TGTGCCTGGAGTAGCGGGAGGGAGCAGTACTTC.

CDR3 DNA: TGTGCCAGCAGCTTAGGGCCTAACAGGTCCGGGGGCTACACCTTC. Translated, it gives CASSLGPNRSGGYTF. The rearrangement links TRBV11-2 to TRBJ1-2, with a tentative D call TRBD1 (5 bases). Germline V gene sequence: CDR1 SGHAT, CDR2 FQNNGV. V was trimmed by 1 base and J by 8 bases, leaving 17 bases between them. The CDR3 loop spans 15 amino acids.

The gene calls are TRBV27 and TRBJ1-5, with D hard to call. V lost 6 bases to trimming and J lost 3 bases, with 12 bases between them. The V gene's germline CDR1 is MNHEY and CDR2 SMNVEV (reference sequence). CDR3 size: 14 residues. Here the CDR3 reads CASRISGSNQPQHF. As DNA, the CDR3 is TGTGCCAGCAGGATATCAGGTTCCAATCAGCCCCAGCATTTT.

This rearrangement joins TRBV5-1 to TRBJ2-4; TRBD1 matches at 8 bases. Germline trimming cut 4 bases from V and 8 bases from J; bases unmatched to any gene: 11. The CDR3 contains 15 residues. Looked up from germline, CDR1 is SGHRS and CDR2 is YFSETQ. The CDR3 DNA reads as TGCGCCAGCAGCGCGACTACTGGGACAGGTGACATTCAGTACTTC. This sequence encodes CASSATTGTGDIQYF.

This clone turned up a few times. The J gene is TRBJ1-4, the V gene TRBV2; D might be TRBD1 (5 bases). Between the trimmed V and J ends, which lost 1 base and 8 bases, there was a span of 14 bases. Germline loops: CDR1 SNHLY, CDR2 FYNNEI. The CDR3 contains 15 residues. CDR3 residues: CASSEDWGVNEKLFF. CDR3 nucleotide sequence: TGTGCCAGCAGTGAAGATTGGGGCGTCAACGAAAAACTGTTTTTT.

The chain is built from TRBV6-1 and TRBJ2-5; perhaps TRBD2 as D (5 bases). CDR1 and CDR2 from the germline V gene are MNHNS and SASEGT. This CDR3 contains 13 residues. Deletions cut 2 bases from V and 11 bases from J, with 15 bases between. Here the CDR3 DNA reads TGTGCCAGCAGTGAAATTCCCTCTAGGGAGCAGTACTTC. It is translated as CASSEIPSREQYF.

J is TRBJ1-6 and V is TRBV19, with 9 bases fitting TRBD1. Unmatched junction bases numbered 11, after V lost 7 bases and J lost 10 bases. The germline gives CDR1 LNHDA, CDR2 SQIVND (reference sequence). The CDR3 consists of 15 residues. CDR3 in DNA: TGTGCCAGTACCGGGACAGGGAGGAGTTGGTCACCCCTCCACTTT. Protein sequence: CASTGTGRSWSPLHF.

V is TRBV9 and J is TRBJ1-4; a weak D match, TRBD1 (6 bases). CDR1 is SGDLS and CDR2 is YYNGEE in the germline V gene. The CDR3 extends over 15 amino acids. V lost 6 bases, J lost 6 bases, and 18 bases lay in between. Written as DNA, the CDR3 is TGTGCCAGCACACAAGGGGGGGGTTTCGATGAAAAACTGTTTTTT. It translates to CASTQGGGFDEKLFF.

The chain employs TRBV6-5 and TRBJ2-1; D is unclear. Trimming took off 4 bases at V and 7 bases at J, with 20 bases between the two ends. This CDR3 has 16 amino acids. CDR1 and CDR2 (germline): MNHEY, SVGAGI. The chain's CDR3 is CASSSPQNRFGNEQFF. CDR3 nucleotides: TGTGCCAGCAGTTCCCCACAAAACCGTTTCGGGAATGAGCAGTTCTTC.

The chain combines TRBV9 with TRBJ2-3; no reliable D call. Germline CDR1 and CDR2: SGDLS and YYNGEE. The CDR3 consists of 13 residues. Trimming took 0 bases from V and 1 from J, leaving 3 bases between them. This CDR3 is CASSVAGTDTQYF. The CDR3 coding sequence is TGTGCCAGCAGCGTAGCTGGCACAGATACGCAGTATTTT.

This clone was detected once. V and J are TRBV29-1 and TRBJ2-7, with 7 bases lining up with TRBD1. The CDR3 loop spans 11 amino acids. Germline V lookup: CDR1 SQVTM, CDR2 ANQGSEA. After removal of 3 bases from V and 9 bases from J, the junction contained 5 bases not matched to a gene. CDR3 sequence (DNA): TGCAGCGTTGACAAGGGGGCGGTGCAGTACTTC. Its translation is CSVDKGAVQYF.

The chain recombines TRBV18 with TRBJ2-3; TRBD2 agrees at 11 bases. The CDR3 covers 15 residues. Germline assignment: CDR1 KGHSH and CDR2 LQKENI. Trimming at V came to 5 bases and at J to 5 bases, leaving 6 bases not matched to a gene. The CDR3 nucleotides read TGTGCCAGCTCATCGACTAGCGGGGTGGAAGATACGCAGTATTTT. Residues: CASSSTSGVEDTQYF.

The genes are TRBV4-1 and TRBJ2-7; 9 nucleotides match TRBD2. The CDR3 covers 14 residues. The V segment lost 6 bases and the J segment 4 bases; nucleotides outside the gene matches: 7. The germline V gene has CDR1 MGHRA and CDR2 YSYEKL. The CDR3 sequence: CASSRVAGEYEQYF. CDR3 DNA sequence: TGCGCCAGCAGTCGGGTAGCGGGGGAGTACGAGCAGTACTTC.

In DNA, the CDR3 is TGTGCCAGCAGCTTTGAGTGGGACATCGCAGATACGCAGTATTTT. This translates into CASSFEWDIADTQYF. The J gene is TRBJ2-3, the V gene TRBV5-5, with D perhaps matching TRBD1 (6 bases). This CDR3 comprises 15 residues. Trimming cost V 2 bases and J 4 bases, with 14 bases left between them. Germline CDR1 and CDR2: SGHKS and YYEKEE (reference sequence). The full variable domain, with the rest looked up from reference TRBV5-5 and TRBJ2-3, is DAGVTQSPTHLIKTRGQQVTLRCSPISGHKSVSWYQQVLGQGPQFIFQYYEKEERGRGNFPDRFSARQFPNYSSELNVNALLLGDSALYLCASSFEWDIADTQYFGPGTRLTVL.

This clone was observed a handful of times. For the CDR3, the DNA is TGTGCCAGCAGCCATACCGGGACAAACCCTGAAAAACTGTTTTTT. Protein product: CASSHTGTNPEKLFF. V usage is TRBV28 and J usage is TRBJ1-4, with D possibly TRBD1 on 6 matching bases. Trimming shortened V by 6 bases and J by 7 bases, and 18 bases separated the two germline ends. This CDR3 is built from 15 residues. In germline, CDR1 is MDHEN, CDR2 SYDVKM.

This clone came up a few times. This chain uses TRBV4-3 with TRBJ1-1; maybe TRBD1 (5 bases). Germline lookup yields CDR1 LGHNA and CDR2 YSLEER. V lost 0 bases and J lost 2, with 7 bases in between. The CDR3 length is 14 residues. In DNA, the CDR3 is TGCGCCAGCAGCCAAGACAGGGTAAACACTGAAGCTTTCTTT. The encoded protein is CASSQDRVNTEAFF.

The chain uses TRBV4-3 and TRBJ2-1; D ambiguous. V lost 2 bases to trimming and J lost 1 base, with 9 bases between them. Germline values: CDR1 LGHNA, CDR2 YSLEER. The CDR3 runs 15 residues. The CDR3 protein is CASSQFTRSYNEQFF. The CDR3, as DNA: TGCGCCAGCAGCCAATTTACAAGATCCTACAATGAGCAGTTCTTC.

The chain uses TRBV28 and TRBJ2-5; D might be TRBD2 (6 bases). The germline CDR1 and CDR2 sequences are MDHEN and SYDVKM. V was cut by 5 bases and J by 0 bases, with 13 bases left in between. There are 15 residues in the CDR3. The CDR3 DNA reads as TGTGCCAGCAGTCCCAAGCGGGCTCACCAAGAGACCCAGTACTTC. Its translation: CASSPKRAHQETQYF.

The chain carries TRBV27 and TRBJ1-4; 9 nucleotides match TRBD1. Germline V gives CDR1 MNHEY, CDR2 SMNVEV (reference sequence). V gave up 3 bases and J gave up 5 bases; unmatched junction bases: 4. This CDR3 spans 15 amino acids. This chain's CDR3 is CASSFEGQGNEKLFF. CDR3 coding DNA: TGTGCCAGCAGTTTTGAGGGACAGGGAAATGAAAAACTGTTTTTT.

The chain uses TRBV6-1 and TRBJ2-7; TRBD1 matches 7 bases. This CDR3 contains 20 residues. Germline CDR1 MNHNS, CDR2 SASEGT. J was trimmed by 5 bases and V by 4 bases; bases with no gene match: 26. In DNA, the CDR3 is TGTGCCAGCAGTGCGGCGTCCGGGACAGCTCCTGCTCGGCGGGCTAACGAGCAGTACTTC. Amino acids: CASSAASGTAPARRANEQYF.

In DNA form, the CDR3 reads TGTGCCAGCAGCTTGGGGGGTACAGGCGCCAACTATGGCTACACCTTC. It specifies CASSLGGTGANYGYTF. The J gene is TRBJ1-2, the V gene TRBV5-4; weak D call: TRBD1 (5 bases). Germline CDR1 reads SGHNT; CDR2 reads YYREEE (reference sequence). The CDR3 sequence is 16 residues long. The germline V and J ends were trimmed by 0 bases and 2 bases, with 14 bases remaining between them.

This chain joins TRBV4-1 and TRBJ2-7, with D unclear. This CDR3 has 15 residues. Germline values: CDR1 MGHRA, CDR2 YSYEKL. V shed 0 bases and J shed 2 bases, with 11 bases lying between them. The CDR3 spells CASSQETQTTYEQYF. The CDR3 region has the DNA TGCGCCAGCAGCCAAGAGACACAGACCACCTACGAGCAGTACTTC.

The chain employs TRBV4-3 and TRBJ1-2, with a weak D call TRBD1 (5 bases). CDR1 LGHNA and CDR2 YSLEER come from the germline V gene. The CDR3 runs 14 residues. Trimming took off 0 bases at V and 8 bases at J, with 13 bases between the two ends. CDR3 in amino acids: CASSQETAPLGYTF. The CDR3 nucleotides are TGCGCCAGCAGCCAAGAGACAGCGCCATTGGGCTACACCTTC.

V usage is TRBV6-5 and J usage is TRBJ2-5, with TRBD2 as a possible D gene (6 bases). Matching the DNA end better, TRBJ2-7 makes the J call doubtful. Germline-derived CDR1 and CDR2 are MNHEY and SVGAGI. CDR3 length: 14 residues. The CDR3 spells CASRNSGRALEQYF. The DNA of the CDR3 is TGTGCCAGCAGAAACAGCGGGCGAGCCCTCGAGCAGTACTTC.

There are a few counts of this clone. The chain combines TRBV6-5 with TRBJ2-7; D call uncertain. CDR1 MNHEY and CDR2 SVGAGI come from the germline V gene. Trimming stripped 7 bases from V and 1 base from J, with 8 bases between. CDR3 length: 12 residues. CDR3 protein: CASTADSYEQYF. The CDR3 coding sequence is TGTGCCAGCACCGCAGATTCCTACGAGCAGTACTTC.

In its sample, this clone was seen a few times. The chain is built from TRBV4-1 and TRBJ1-1; weak D call: TRBD1 (5 bases). The CDR3 is 13 residues long. V was cut by 3 bases and J by 6 bases, with 11 bases left in between. Germline V gene lookup returns CDR1 MGHRA and CDR2 YSYEKL. Here the CDR3 DNA reads TGCGCCAGCAGCCAGGAAGGGGTCGCTGAAGCTTTCTTT. It yields the protein CASSQEGVAEAFF.

This rearrangement joins TRBV5-4 to TRBJ2-1, with TRBD2 matching over 9 bases. Germline loops: CDR1 SGHNT, CDR2 YYREEE (reference sequence). With 4 bases clipped from V and 0 bases from J, the junction kept 5 bases outside the gene matches. CDR3 length: 16 amino acids. Here the CDR3 DNA reads TGTGCCAGCAGCGAGGCGGGGGGGAGCTCCTACAATGAGCAGTTCTTC. Amino acids: CASSEAGGSSYNEQFF.